The rows below give T cell receptor beta chains drawn from one sample of a study of monozygotic twins with inflammatory bowel disease. TCRdb derives one entry per CDR3 protein from the 5' RACE reads, leaving out DNA. The table counts some 150,000 distinct CDR3 sequences; around 1.3% lies in the top ten. Sample: blood. These receptors came from a human donor with ulcerative colitis or Crohn's disease, or a healthy co-twin of an affected twin (not recorded which). The CDR3 runs from the conserved cysteine through the conserved F or W. Expanded clones get a size class; other rows say once, few or many, or leave the size out.

>TRBV12-5|.|TRBJ2-5
CASGLALGSPSYF
>TRBV27|.|TRBJ1-1
CASSTRDSLNTEAFF
>TRBV10-3|.|TRBJ2-7
CAIKKPANHEQYF
>TRBV12-3/TRBV12-4|.|TRBJ1-2
CASSLEDISGYTF
>TRBV6-5|.|TRBJ2-1
CASSYEIDNEQFF
>TRBV5-6|.|TRBJ1-1
CASSLVFQADPSTEAFF
>TRBV29-1|.|TRBJ2-3
CSVDFTDTQYF
>TRBV9|.|TRBJ1-2
CASSVGQGANYGYTF
>TRBV5-1|.|TRBJ1-1
CASSKGHLNTEAFF
>TRBV4-1|.|TRBJ1-1
CASSQNPGLNTEAFF
>TRBV4-3|.|TRBJ2-5
CASSQDLQDRGETQYF
>TRBV11-2|.|TRBJ2-1
CASSLPNYDEQFF
>TRBV14|.|TRBJ1-6
CASSLRGLSPLHF
>TRBV20-1|.|TRBJ1-1
CSASWLANTEAFF
>TRBV28|.|TRBJ2-7
CASSPGSSYEQYF
>TRBV18|.|TRBJ2-7
CASSPPSGEQYF
>TRBV12-3/TRBV12-4|.|TRBJ2-3
CASSLPDRTRTDTQYF
>TRBV4-1|.|TRBJ2-7
CASSQAGQGIFNEQYF
>TRBV4-2|.|TRBJ2-1
CASTTRAASDFNEQFF
>TRBV24-1|.|TRBJ1-2
CATSDARGYTF
>TRBV18|.|TRBJ2-5
CASSPQASRETQYF
>TRBV6-6|medium-sized|TRBJ1-2
CASSFRQYGYTF
>TRBV7-8|.|TRBJ1-1
CASSLGQGMTGGTEAFF
>TRBV20-1|.|TRBJ2-5
CSASDRVGETQYF
>TRBV28|.|TRBJ2-7
CASSLLEQGAFFYEQYF
>TRBV14|.|TRBJ1-4
CASSQGWASEKLFF
>TRBV29-1|.|TRBJ2-3
CSVARTSGRLDTQYF
>TRBV14|.|TRBJ2-5
CASSQSRETQYF
>TRBV5-1|.|TRBJ2-2
CASIGTSGAPTGELFF
>TRBV5-4|.|TRBJ2-3
CASSLVGQGVSTQYF
>TRBV6-1|.|TRBJ1-5
CASIHRDRANQPQHF
>TRBV20-1|.|TRBJ1-2
CSASSRTGSYGYTF
>TRBV6-6|.|TRBJ2-1
CASSYSEYNEQFF
>TRBV29-1|.|TRBJ2-7
CSGADRSYEQYF
>TRBV10-3|.|TRBJ2-5
CAIGDQGQGVQETQYF
>TRBV29-1|.|TRBJ2-7
CSVGTSGPYEQYF
>TRBV28|.|TRBJ2-7
CASTETVAYEQYF
>TRBV5-1|.|TRBJ2-7
CASSQDRHEQYF
>TRBV10-2|.|TRBJ1-6
CASSPGRVNSPLHF
>TRBV20-1|.|TRBJ1-5
CSARETGNQPQHF
>TRBV20-1|.|TRBJ2-5
CSARGTGRSPKTQYF
>TRBV28|.|TRBJ2-7
CASSFLGTGDRRYEQYF